These 14 T cell receptor beta chains came from one sample sequenced in a study of neurological immune-mediated disorders. A single record per CDR3 protein comes from TCRdb applying MiXCR to the 5' RACE reads. The sample carries tens of thousands of distinct CDR3 sequences, about 1.6% recorded once. Material for sequencing was PBMCs. These receptors originate from a woman aged 25 to 39 with multiple sclerosis.

This clonotype was seen ten or more times. CDR3 loop: CASSQYSGVNYNEQFF. The CDR3 DNA follows: TGCGCCAGCAGCCAATATAGCGGGGTCAATTACAATGAGCAGTTCTTC. The chain employs TRBV4-3 and TRBJ2-1; 8 bases are a match to TRBD2. In germline, CDR1 is LGHNA, CDR2 YSLEER. After removal of 2 bases from V and 4 bases from J, the junction contained 7 bases not matched to a gene. The CDR3 is 16 amino acids.

In this sample, this clonotype turned up many times. The conserved final phenylalanine or tryptophan is absent from the CDR3, which likely points to a read error. CDR3 bases: TGTGCCAGCAGCTTAGGTGTAGGGGTGAACATTCAGTACTGC. This gives the protein CASSLGVGVNIQYC. The chain employs TRBV7-2 and TRBJ2-4, with D perhaps TRBD1 (5 bases). The germline V and J ends were trimmed by 1 base and 7 bases, with 11 bases remaining between them. CDR1 is SGHTA and CDR2 is FQGNSA in the germline V gene. CDR3 size: 14 residues.

This clonotype was recorded many times. The chain joins TRBV18 to TRBJ1-2; 7 nucleotides line up with TRBD1. Germline CDR1 is KGHSH and CDR2 is LQKENI. The trim removed 4 bases at V and 2 bases at J, leaving 4 bases unmatched. This CDR3 spans 14 amino acids. CDR3 nucleotides: TGTGCCAGCTCACGACAGGGCCCCAACTATGGCTACACCTTC. It is translated as CASSRQGPNYGYTF.

The sample holds many counts of this clonotype. The J gene is TRBJ2-2, the V gene TRBV7-6, with D perhaps being TRBD1 or TRBD2 (6 bases each). The CDR3 loop spans 17 amino acids. Germline V gene lookup returns CDR1 SGHVS and CDR2 FNYEAQ. V lost 1 base and J 4 bases, leaving 16 bases between the germline ends. CDR3 DNA sequence: TGTGCCAGCAGCTTAGTGGTACAGGGAGGTAGCACCGGGGAGCTGTTTTTT. This codes for CASSLVVQGGSTGELFF. Drawing the rest from reference TRBV7-6 and TRBJ2-2, the complete variable domain is GAGVSQSPRYKVTKRGQDVALRCDPISGHVSLYWYRQALGQGPEFLTYFNYEAQQDKSGLPNDRFSAERPEGSISTLTIQRTEQRDSAMYRCASSLVVQGGSTGELFFGEGSRLTVL.

V gene TRBV7-9 combines with J gene TRBJ2-7; D is undetermined. V was trimmed by 2 bases and J by 3 bases, leaving 8 bases between them. Germline V lookup: CDR1 SEHNR, CDR2 FQNEAQ (reference sequence). The CDR3 has 13 amino acids. CDR3 protein: CASSLNSRYEQYF. The CDR3 nucleotides are TGTGCCAGCAGCTTAAACAGTCGCTACGAGCAGTACTTC.

This clonotype has ten or more counts. The chain combines TRBV7-8 with TRBJ1-2; unclear D gene. Trimming removed 4 bases from V and 4 bases from J, with 4 bases in between. Germline V gives CDR1 SGHVS, CDR2 FQNEAQ. The CDR3 length is 11 residues. In nucleotides, the CDR3 is TGTGCCAGCAGCTCAGCCTATGGCTACACCTTC. Translated: CASSSAYGYTF.

This clonotype came up many times. The CDR3 region is CASSSSLNTGELFF. For the CDR3, the DNA is TGTGCCAGCAGCTCAAGCCTGAACACCGGGGAGCTGTTTTTT. The V gene is TRBV7-2, the J gene TRBJ2-2; no definite D call. CDR3 size: 14 residues. CDR1 and CDR2 from the germline V gene are SGHTA and FQGNSA. The V and J ends lost 4 bases and 1 base respectively, with 7 bases between them.

This clonotype was seen repeatedly, ten times or more. The CDR3 nucleotides are TGCGCCAGCAGCCCCGTCCCGGAGCGGGAGCTGTTTTTT. The encoded protein is CASSPVPERELFF. J is TRBJ2-2 and V is TRBV5-1; D call uncertain. The germline V gene has CDR1 SGHRS and CDR2 YFSETQ. The CDR3 consists of 13 residues. V was shortened by 4 bases and J by 9 bases, with 13 bases between the two germline ends.

This clonotype was seen many times. CDR3 sequence reads: CASSLMGGLQETQYF. The CDR3, as DNA: TGTGCCAGCAGCTTAATGGGGGGCCTCCAAGAGACCCAGTACTTC. V gene TRBV7-2 combines with J gene TRBJ2-5; D possibly uses TRBD1 or TRBD2 (6 bases each). With 2 bases removed from V and 1 base from J, the gap between germline ends came to 11 bases. This CDR3 has 15 amino acids. Germline lookup yields CDR1 SGHTA and CDR2 FQGNSA.

This clonotype was recorded at least ten times. The chain combines TRBV7-2 with TRBJ2-2; D is uncertain. Trimming stripped 7 bases from V and 1 base from J, with 16 bases between. Germline V lookup: CDR1 SGHTA, CDR2 FQGNSA. The CDR3 totals 16 residues. The CDR3 DNA is TGTGCCAGCAATTTCGTACGCAGTTTGAACACCGGGGAGCTGTTTTTT. It encodes CASNFVRSLNTGELFF.

This clonotype showed up many times. V is TRBV7-2 and J is TRBJ1-5, with D unresolved. Germline V gene sequence: CDR1 SGHTA, CDR2 FQGNSA. V was clipped by 5 bases and J by 1 base, with 9 bases between them. The CDR3 has 14 amino acids. For the CDR3, the DNA is TGTGCCAGCAGCCCCACGTCGAGCAATCAGCCCCAGCATTTT. Amino acid sequence: CASSPTSSNQPQHF. Complete variable domain (other parts from reference TRBV7-2 and TRBJ1-5): GAGVSQSPSNKVTEKGKDVELRCDPISGHTALYWYRQSLGQGLEFLIYFQGNSAPDKSGLPSDRFSAERTGGSVSTLTIQRTQQEDSAVYLCASSPTSSNQPQHFGDGTRLSIL.

This clonotype was seen many times. The chain couples TRBV5-1 to TRBJ1-1; D gene ambiguous. The germline V and J ends were trimmed by 3 bases and 3 bases, with 6 bases remaining between them. Germline CDR1 and CDR2: SGHRS and YFSETQ. The CDR3 covers 12 residues. CDR3 loop: CASSSGYTEAFF. DNA for the CDR3: TGCGCCAGCAGCTCCGGTTACACTGAAGCTTTCTTT.

In its sample, this clonotype was seen many times. V is TRBV12-3 or TRBV12-4 and J is TRBJ2-7, with no clear D. The CDR3 has 13 amino acids. Trimming cost V 5 bases and J 5 bases, with 13 bases left between them. The CDR3 bases are TGTGCCAGCAGTCTCGGACCCCCAAACGAGCAGTACTTC. It codes for CASSLGPPNEQYF.

This clonotype was counted many times. This rearrangement joins TRBV5-1 to TRBJ2-1; 7 bases map to TRBD1. Germline CDR1 is SGHRS and CDR2 is YFSETQ. The CDR3 consists of 14 residues. J lost 8 bases, V lost 2 bases, and 7 bases had no gene match. This CDR3 is CASSFSQGVDEQFF. In DNA form, the CDR3 reads TGCGCCAGCAGCTTTAGCCAGGGGGTGGATGAGCAGTTCTTC.